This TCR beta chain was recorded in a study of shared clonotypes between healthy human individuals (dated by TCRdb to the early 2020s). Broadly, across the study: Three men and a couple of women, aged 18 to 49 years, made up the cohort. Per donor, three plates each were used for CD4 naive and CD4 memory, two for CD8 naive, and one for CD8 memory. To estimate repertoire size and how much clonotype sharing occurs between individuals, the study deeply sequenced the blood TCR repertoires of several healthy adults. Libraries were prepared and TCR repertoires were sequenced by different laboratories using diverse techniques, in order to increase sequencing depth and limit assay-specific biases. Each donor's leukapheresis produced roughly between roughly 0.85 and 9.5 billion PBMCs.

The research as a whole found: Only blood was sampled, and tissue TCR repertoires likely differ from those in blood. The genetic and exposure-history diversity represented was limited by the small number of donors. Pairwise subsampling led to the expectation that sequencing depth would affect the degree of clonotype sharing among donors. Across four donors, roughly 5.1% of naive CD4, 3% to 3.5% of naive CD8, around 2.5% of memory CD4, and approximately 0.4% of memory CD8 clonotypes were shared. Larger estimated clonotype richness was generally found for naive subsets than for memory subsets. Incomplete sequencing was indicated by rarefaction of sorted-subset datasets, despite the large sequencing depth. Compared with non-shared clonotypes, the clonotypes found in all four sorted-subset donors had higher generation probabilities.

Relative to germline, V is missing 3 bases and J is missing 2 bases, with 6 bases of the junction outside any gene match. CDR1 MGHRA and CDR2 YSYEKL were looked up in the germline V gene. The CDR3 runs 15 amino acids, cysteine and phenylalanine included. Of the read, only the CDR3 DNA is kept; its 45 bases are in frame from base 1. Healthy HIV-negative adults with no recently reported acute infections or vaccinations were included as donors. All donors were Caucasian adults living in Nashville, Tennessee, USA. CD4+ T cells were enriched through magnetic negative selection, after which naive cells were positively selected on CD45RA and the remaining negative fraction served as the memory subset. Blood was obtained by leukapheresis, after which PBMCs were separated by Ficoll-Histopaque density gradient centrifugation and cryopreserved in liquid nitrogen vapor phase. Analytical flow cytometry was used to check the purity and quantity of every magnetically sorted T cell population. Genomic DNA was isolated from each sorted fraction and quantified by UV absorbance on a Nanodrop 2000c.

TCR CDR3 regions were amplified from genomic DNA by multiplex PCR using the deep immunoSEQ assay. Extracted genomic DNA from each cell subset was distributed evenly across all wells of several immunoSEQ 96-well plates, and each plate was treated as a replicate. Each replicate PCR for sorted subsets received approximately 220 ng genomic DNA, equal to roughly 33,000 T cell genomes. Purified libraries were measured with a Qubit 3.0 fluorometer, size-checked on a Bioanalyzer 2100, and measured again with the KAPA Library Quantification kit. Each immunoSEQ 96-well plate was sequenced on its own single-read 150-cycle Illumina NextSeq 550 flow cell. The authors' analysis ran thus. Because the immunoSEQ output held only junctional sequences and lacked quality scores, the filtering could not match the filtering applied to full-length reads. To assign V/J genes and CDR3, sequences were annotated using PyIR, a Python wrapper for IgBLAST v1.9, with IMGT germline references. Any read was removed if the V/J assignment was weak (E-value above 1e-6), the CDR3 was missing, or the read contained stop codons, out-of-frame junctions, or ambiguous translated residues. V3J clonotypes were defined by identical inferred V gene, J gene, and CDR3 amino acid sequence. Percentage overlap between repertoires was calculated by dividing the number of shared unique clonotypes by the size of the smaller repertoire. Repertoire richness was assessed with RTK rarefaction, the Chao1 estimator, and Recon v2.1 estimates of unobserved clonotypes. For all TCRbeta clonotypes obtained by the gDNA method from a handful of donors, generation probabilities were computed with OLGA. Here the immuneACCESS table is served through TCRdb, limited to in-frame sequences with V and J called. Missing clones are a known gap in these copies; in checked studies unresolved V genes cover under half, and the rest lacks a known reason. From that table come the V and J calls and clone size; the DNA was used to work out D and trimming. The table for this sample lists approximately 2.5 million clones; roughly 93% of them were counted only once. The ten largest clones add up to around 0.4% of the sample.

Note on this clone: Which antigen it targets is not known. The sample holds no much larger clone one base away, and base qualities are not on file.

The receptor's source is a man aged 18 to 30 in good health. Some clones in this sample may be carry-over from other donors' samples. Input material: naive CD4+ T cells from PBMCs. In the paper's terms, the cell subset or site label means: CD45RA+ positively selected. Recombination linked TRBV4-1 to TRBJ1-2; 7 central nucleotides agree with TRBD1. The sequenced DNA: TGCGCCAGCAGCCAGCCTGGACAGGCGAACTATGGCTACACCTTC. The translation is CASSQPGQANYGYTF.